This record concerns one T cell receptor (beta chain) sequence. Its target is not known. This specimen comes from a study of T cell responses to AZD1222 COVID-19 vaccine. Here immunoSEQ multiplex PCR was the method, and the copy in TCRdb shows in-frame clones only, minus some. This repertoire shows about 190,000 clones, around 94% found once; its top ten account for approximately 1.4%. Study-wide points: Donors skewed white British and female; clonal diversity was possibly underestimated. Reports say nearly half of spike-specific TCRs go after unmutated variant regions.

The sequence derives from an adult in good health. This specimen consisted of peripheral blood, obtained on day 0 of AZD1222 vaccination.

CDR3 sequence reads: CASSLRASSDEQFF. In DNA, the CDR3 is TGTGCCAGCAGCTTACGGGCCTCATCTGATGAGCAGTTCTTC. The rearrangement uses TRBV7-9 and TRBJ2-1; D unclear. The CDR3 loop spans 14 amino acids. CDR1 SEHNR and CDR2 FQNEAQ come from the germline V gene (reference sequence). The V end was cut by 2 bases, the J end by 8 bases, with 13 bases between. Full variable domain (rest looked up from reference TRBV7-9 and TRBJ2-1): DTGVSQNPRHKITKRGQNVTFRCDPISEHNRLYWYRQTLGQGPEFLTYFQNEAQLEKSRLLSDRFSAERPKGSFSTLEIQRTEQGDSAMYLCASSLRASSDEQFFGPGTRLTVL.